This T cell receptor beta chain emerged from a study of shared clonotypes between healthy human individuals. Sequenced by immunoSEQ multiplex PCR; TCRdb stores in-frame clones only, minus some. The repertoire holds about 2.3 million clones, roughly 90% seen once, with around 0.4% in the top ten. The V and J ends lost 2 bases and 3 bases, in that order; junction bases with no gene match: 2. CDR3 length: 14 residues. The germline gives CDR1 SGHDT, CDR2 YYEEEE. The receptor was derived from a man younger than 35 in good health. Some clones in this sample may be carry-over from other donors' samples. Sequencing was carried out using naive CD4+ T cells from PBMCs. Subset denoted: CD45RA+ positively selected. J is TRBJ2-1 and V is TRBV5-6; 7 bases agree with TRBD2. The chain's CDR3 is CASSLLAYYNEQFF. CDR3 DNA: TGTGCCAGCAGCTTACTAGCGTACTACAATGAGCAGTTCTTC.